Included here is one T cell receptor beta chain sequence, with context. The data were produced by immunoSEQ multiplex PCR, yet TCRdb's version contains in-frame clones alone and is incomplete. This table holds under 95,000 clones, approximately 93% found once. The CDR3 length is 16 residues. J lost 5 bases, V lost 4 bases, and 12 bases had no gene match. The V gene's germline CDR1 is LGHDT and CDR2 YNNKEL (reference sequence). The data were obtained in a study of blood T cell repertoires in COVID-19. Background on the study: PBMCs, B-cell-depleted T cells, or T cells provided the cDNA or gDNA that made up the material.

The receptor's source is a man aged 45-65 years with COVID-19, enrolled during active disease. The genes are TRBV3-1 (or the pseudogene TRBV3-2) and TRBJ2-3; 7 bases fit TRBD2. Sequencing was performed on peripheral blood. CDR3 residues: CASSPLGLEVGDTQYF. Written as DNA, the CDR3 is TGTGCCAGCAGCCCCCTCGGACTAGAAGTGGGAGATACGCAGTATTTT.